Listed below are T cell receptor beta chains from one sample, sequenced in a study of Ad26.COV2.S vaccination and SARS-CoV-2 variants. Assay used: immunoSEQ multiplex PCR; TCRdb lists only in-frame clones, some missing. This table has approximately 400,000 clones, around 90% appearing once. The sample in question was peripheral blood, obtained after recovery from COVID-19. All receptors come from a human donor who had recovered from COVID-19. The CDR3 runs from the conserved cysteine through the conserved F or W. The D gene is left open where the match is weak. Clone size is given for some rows only: seen once, a few or many times, or a class if the clone is expanded.

clone_size d_call j_call v_call cdr3_nt cdr3_aa
- - TRBJ2-7 TRBV3-1/TRBV3-2 TGTGCCAGCAGCTCAGGGAGTCTCACCTCCTACGAGCAGTACTTC CASSSGSLTSYEQYF
- - TRBJ1-2 TRBV6-5 TGTGCCAGCAGGACTCCGGCGGGAGGCTACACCTTC CASRTPAGGYTF
- - TRBJ2-7 TRBV28 TGTGCCAGCAGTTTAGTAGCCGGGGGTATCGGCGAGCAGTACTTC CASSLVAGGIGEQYF
- TRBD1 TRBJ1-4 TRBV15 TGTGCCACCAGCACCACTCCAGGGGGCTATAGGACTAATGAAAAACTGTTTTTT CATSTTPGGYRTNEKLFF
- - TRBJ1-2 TRBV5-1 TGCGCCAGCAGCTTAAACGGGGGTTCAAACTATGGCTACACCTTC CASSLNGGSNYGYTF
- - TRBJ2-7 TRBV12-5 TGTGCTAGTGGTACACTACAGGGTAGCGAGCAGTACTTC CASGTLQGSEQYF
- TRBD1 TRBJ2-4 TRBV7-2 TGTGCCAGCAGCTTGGAAGGACAGGGGTGGGACATTCAGTACTTC CASSLEGQGWDIQYF
- - TRBJ1-1 TRBV19 TGTGCCAGTAGTACAGGGCTCCGGAACACTGAAGCTTTCTTT CASSTGLRNTEAFF
- TRBD2 TRBJ2-3 TRBV4-3 TGCGCCAGCAGCCAAGATGGCCTTGGGAGCGGGGGGTCCACAGATACGCAGTATTTT CASSQDGLGSGGSTDTQYF
- - TRBJ2-7 TRBV7-2 TGTGCCAGCAGCTTTAGGTGGACAGCCTACGAGCAGTACTTC CASSFRWTAYEQYF
once - TRBJ2-7 TRBV5-1 TGCGCCAGCAGCTTGGAAGTGGTACCAGGCCTCACCTACGAGCAGTACTTC CASSLEVVPGLTYEQYF
- TRBD2 TRBJ2-7 TRBV20-1 TGCAGTGCTAGTTCTCGAGCGGGGGAGTCCTACGAGCAGTACTTC CSASSRAGESYEQYF
- - TRBJ1-1 TRBV18 TGTGCCAGCTCACCAACGCAACCTACAATGAACACTGAAGCTTTCTTT CASSPTQPTMNTEAFF
- TRBD1 TRBJ2-7 TRBV18 TGTGCCAGCTCAGCGACCGGGACAGGGAACCACGAGCAGTACTTC CASSATGTGNHEQYF
- TRBD1 TRBJ1-1 TRBV18 TGTGCCAGCTCGCGACAGGGGGCCGGTATGAACACTGAAGCTTTCTTT CASSRQGAGMNTEAFF
- - TRBJ1-2 TRBV27 TGTGCCAGCTCTCCTGGAGGGGGGGCCGGCTATGGCTACACCTTC CASSPGGGAGYGYTF
- - TRBJ2-7 TRBV6-2/TRBV6-3 TGTGCCAGCAGCGCTCCCCCGGCCGGCACCTACGAGCAGTACTTC CASSAPPAGTYEQYF
- - TRBJ1-5 TRBV6-4 TGTGCCAGCAGCGTCTCACAGGGCGGTCAGCCCCAGCATTTT CASSVSQGGQPQHF
- TRBD1 TRBJ1-5 TRBV10-1 TGCGCCACCAGCACTAAACCGGGACAGGGGAGATTTCAGCCCCAGCATTTT CATSTKPGQGRFQPQHF
- - TRBJ1-1 TRBV6-6 TGTGCCAGCAGTTACTCTGGGGGGCGCGTTTTTGCTGAAGCTTTCTTT CASSYSGGRVFAEAFF
- TRBD2 TRBJ2-1 TRBV11-2 TGTGCCAGCAGCTTCGGGGGGAATGAGCAGTTCTTC CASSFGGNEQFF
- - TRBJ1-2 TRBV27 TGTGCCAGCAGTTCCCCCGGCAGGGGATATGGCTACACCTTC CASSSPGRGYGYTF
- - TRBJ2-1 TRBV18 TGTGCCAGCTCACCGGGCGATGAGCAGTTCTTC CASSPGDEQFF
- - TRBJ1-1 TRBV2 TGTGCCAGCAAGCTGAAGGGTGCGAACACTGAAGCTTTCTTT CASKLKGANTEAFF
- - TRBJ1-1 TRBV19 TGTGCCAGTAGTATAGGAGTGTTAATGGACACTGAAGCTTTCTTT CASSIGVLMDTEAFF
- - TRBJ1-2 TRBV11-2 TGTGCCAGCAGCTTGGCAATAGGGGAATTTGGTGGCTACACCTTC CASSLAIGEFGGYTF
few - TRBJ1-1 TRBV14 TGTGCCAGCAGACCTAACCGGCTGAACACTGAAGCTTTCTTT CASRPNRLNTEAFF
once - TRBJ2-1 TRBV7-9 TGTGCCAGCAGCTCTAACAATGAGCAGTTCTTC CASSSNNEQFF
- - TRBJ2-5 TRBV18 TGTGCCAGCTCACCGAATAACAAAGAGACCCAGTACTTC CASSPNNKETQYF
- - TRBJ1-1 TRBV6-5 TGTGCCAGCAGGGGCATGGTGAACACTGAAGCTTTCTTT CASRGMVNTEAFF
- TRBD2 TRBJ2-7 TRBV25-1 TGTGCCAGCAGGCCGACCCCGGGGGAGGGTACCTACGAGCAGTACTTC CASRPTPGEGTYEQYF
- - TRBJ2-2 TRBV15 TGTGCCACCAGCGCCCCACGCCCTGGTAGGGAGCTGTTTTTT CATSAPRPGRELFF
- TRBD1 TRBJ1-2 TRBV2 TGTGCCAGGAAGGGGACAGGGGGCTATGGCTACACCTTC CARKGTGGYGYTF
- TRBD1 TRBJ1-2 TRBV5-4 TGTGCCAGCAGCTCCACCTACCGGGGACAGGGGAATGGCTACACCTTC CASSSTYRGQGNGYTF
- - TRBJ2-7 TRBV25-1 TGTGCCAGCAGAGAGACAGGGAGGGGTGGCGAGCAGTACTTC CASRETGRGGEQYF
- TRBD2 TRBJ2-7 TRBV11-2 TGTGCCAGCGGCCCAATACTAGCGGCCGGCACCTACGAGCAGTACTTC CASGPILAAGTYEQYF
- - TRBJ2-7 TRBV9 TGTGCCAGCAGCGTAGTCCCGCAGTCATTAGAGCAGTACTTC CASSVVPQSLEQYF
- TRBD1 TRBJ2-2 TRBV19 TGTGCCAGTAGTATCACAGGGGGAAGGTCTAACACCGGGGAGCTGTTTTTT CASSITGGRSNTGELFF
once - TRBJ1-3 TRBV13 TGTGCCAGCAGCAACGGACATTCGAGCTCTGGAAACACCATATATTTT CASSNGHSSSGNTIYF
- - TRBJ1-1 TRBV2 TGTGCCAGCAGTGAAAGTCAGGTGGGGTTTTACACTGAAGCTTTCTTT CASSESQVGFYTEAFF
- - TRBJ1-2 TRBV10-3 TGTGCCATCAGTGATTCTGGGGGATTCTCCTATGGCTACACCTTC CAISDSGGFSYGYTF
- - TRBJ1-1 TRBV18 TGTGCCAGCTCACGCGGACAGAATGAAGCTTTCTTT CASSRGQNEAFF
- - TRBJ2-5 TRBV14 TGTGCCAGCAGGGAGAGTGTAGTGGAGACCCAGTACTTC CASRESVVETQYF
- TRBD2 TRBJ2-5 TRBV9 TGTGCCAGCAGCGGCGCGGGGGGGTGGACCCAGTACTTC CASSGAGGWTQYF
- - TRBJ1-2 TRBV9 TGTGCCAGCAGCGTAGGGGACCTTGCGACCCCCTATGGCTACACCTTC CASSVGDLATPYGYTF
- - TRBJ1-1 TRBV20-1 TGCAGTGCTAGGGAGATGGCTGAGGCTTTCTTT CSAREMAEAFF
- - TRBJ1-1 TRBV5-6 TGTGCCAGCAGCTTGTGGGCACGGAGCACTGAAGCTTTCTTT CASSLWARSTEAFF
- TRBD1 TRBJ1-4 TRBV27 TGTGCCAGCAGTTTCATACCTCCGGGACAGGGAAAAGGAAAACTGTTTTTT CASSFIPPGQGKGKLFF
- TRBD2 TRBJ2-7 TRBV5-8 TGTGCCAGCAGCTTGGGGGCTAGCGGGCGTAGCTCCTACGAGCAGTACTTC CASSLGASGRSSYEQYF
- - TRBJ2-7 TRBV9 TGTGCCAGCAGCCCAGATCTTGGGGGCGAGCAGTACTTC CASSPDLGGEQYF